This T cell receptor beta chain appears in the sequencing data of a study of regulatory T cells in long-lasting Graves disease. On this clonotype itself: This may stem from a read error, because a much larger clone lies one nucleotide away.

iRepertoire HTBI primers and Arm-PCR of CDR3 regions built TCR beta libraries. TCRdb re-called the multiplex PCR reads with MiXCR, one entry per CDR3 protein. The data show 550,000 to 650,000 distinct CDR3 sequences, about 16% seen once. Germline V gene sequence: CDR1 GTSNPN, CDR2 SVGIG (reference sequence). V was cut by 3 bases and J by 1 base, with 13 bases left in between. The CDR3 is 15 amino acids. Time point given: newly diagnosed GD, antithyroid drugs for less than 3 months. PBMC-extracted RNA yielded the TCR library. A blood draw put about 9 milliliters of peripheral blood into EDTA tubes. The same sample was also studied in work on T cells in Graves' hyperthyroidism and ophthalmopathy. That paper adds: In the first-round RT-PCR of the TCR CDR3, the HTBI primer set was used. Researchers report that a 13 V-J model separated ophthalmopathy from stable hyperthyroidism. Ophthalmopathy was model-predicted a median around seven months pre-onset.

The source of this sequence is a man aged 18 to 30 with Graves disease. This chain links TRBV30 with TRBJ1-5; D is ambiguous. This specimen was peripheral blood mononuclear cells (PBMCs), taken at new diagnosis, from a patient treated with antithyroid drugs. The CDR3 DNA is TGTGCCTGGAGCCCCCCCGACGGGAGCAATCAGCCCCAGCATTTT. Translating it yields CAWSPPDGSNQPQHF.